Below are 15 T cell receptor beta chains sequenced from a single sample in a study of blood T cell repertoires in COVID-19. Assay used: immunoSEQ multiplex PCR; TCRdb lists only in-frame clones, some missing. This sample has around 260,000 clones, with about 91% found just once. Material for sequencing was peripheral blood. The receptor source for this set is a person under 35 with COVID-19, enrolled during active disease.

CDR3 loop: CASSFQAGGSNEQFF. CDR3 nucleotides: TGCGCCAGCAGCTTTCAAGCGGGAGGGTCTAATGAGCAGTTCTTC. The J gene is TRBJ2-1, the V gene TRBV5-1; 10 bases agree with TRBD2. Germline V lookup: CDR1 SGHRS, CDR2 YFSETQ. The junction had 6 bases not matched to a gene; V was cut back by 2 bases and J by 7 bases. This CDR3 contains 15 residues.

The chain carries TRBV5-4 and TRBJ1-2, with 8 nucleotides matching TRBD1. The CDR3 has 13 residues. Germline V gene lookup returns CDR1 SGHNT and CDR2 YYREEE (reference sequence). The V and J ends lost 4 bases and 6 bases, in that order; junction bases with no gene match: 5. The CDR3 reads CASSLTGGDGYTF. The CDR3 DNA reads as TGTGCCAGCAGCCTAACAGGGGGTGATGGCTACACCTTC.

This chain connects TRBV2 to TRBJ1-4; no clear D gene. CDR1 is SNHLY, CDR2 FYNNEI, per germline. The CDR3 extends over 15 amino acids. V lost 7 bases to trimming and J lost 6 bases, with 18 bases between them. The CDR3 reads CASILPAAGDEKLFF. DNA of the CDR3: TGTGCCAGCATCCTTCCAGCAGCCGGAGATGAAAAACTGTTTTTT. Based on the CDR3 plus reference TRBV2 and TRBJ1-4, the full variable domain is EPEVTQTPSHQVTQMGQEVILRCVPISNHLYFYWYRQILGQKVEFLVSFYNNEISEKSEIFDDQFSVERPDGSNFTLKIRSTKLEDSAMYFCASILPAAGDEKLFFGSGTQLSVL.

The rearrangement joins TRBV14 to TRBJ2-1, with TRBD1 as a possible D gene (5 bases). V shed 1 base and J shed 0 bases, with 16 bases lying between them. The CDR3 is made up of 18 amino acids. CDR1 and CDR2 from the germline V gene are SGHDN and FVKESK. The CDR3 DNA is TGTGCCAGCAGCCAAGTCGGAATAGGGGCGTTCTCCTACAATGAGCAGTTCTTC. It yields the protein CASSQVGIGAFSYNEQFF.

This clone came up once. The chain has TRBV7-9 and TRBJ2-5, with a tentative D call TRBD1 (6 bases). Between the trimmed V and J ends, which lost 4 bases and 5 bases, there was a span of 20 bases. Germline assignment: CDR1 SEHNR and CDR2 FQNEAQ (reference sequence). The CDR3 loop spans 16 amino acids. The CDR3 loop is CASSSDRISQGETQYF. As DNA, the CDR3 is TGTGCCAGCAGCTCCGACAGGATAAGTCAGGGGGAGACCCAGTACTTC.

V gene TRBV5-4 combines with J gene TRBJ1-2, with 8 bases fitting TRBD1. The J segment lost 8 bases and the V segment lost 4 bases, leaving 13 bases of the junction unmatched. The CDR3 runs 15 residues. Germline CDR1 reads SGHNT; CDR2 reads YYREEE (reference sequence). CDR3 residues: CASSPLAETGEGYTF. The CDR3 DNA follows: TGTGCCAGCAGCCCCCTGGCTGAGACAGGGGAAGGCTACACCTTC.

Only one count was recorded for this clone. The V and J genes are TRBV3-1 (or the pseudogene TRBV3-2) and TRBJ2-7; 8 bases fit TRBD2. The CDR3 loop spans 15 amino acids. The V and J ends lost 4 bases and 3 bases, in that order; junction bases with no gene match: 8. CDR1 LGHDT and CDR2 YNNKEL come from the germline V gene (reference sequence). CDR3 sequence reads: CASSPSPSGSYEQYF. The DNA for the CDR3 is TGTGCCAGCAGCCCCAGTCCCAGCGGGAGCTACGAGCAGTACTTC.

This clone appeared a single time. The rearrangement links TRBV7-9 to TRBJ2-1, with D perhaps TRBD2 (5 bases). Trimming took off 4 bases at V and 0 bases at J, with 13 bases between the two ends. CDR3 length equals 16 residues. CDR1 and CDR2 (germline): SEHNR, FQNEAQ (reference sequence). Written as DNA, the CDR3 is TGTGCCAGCAGCTCAACTAGTCCCCGCTCCTACAATGAGCAGTTCTTC. This encodes CASSSTSPRSYNEQFF.

The CDR3 region is CASSVGGGPYNEQFF. CDR3 nucleotide sequence: TGTGCCAGCAGCGTGGGGGGAGGCCCGTACAATGAGCAGTTCTTC. This chain links TRBV9 with TRBJ2-1; weak D call: TRBD2 (6 bases). This CDR3 comprises 15 residues. The V gene lost 2 bases and the J gene lost 4 bases, with 13 bases spanning the gap. CDR1 and CDR2 from the germline V gene are SGDLS and YYNGEE.

The chain uses TRBV7-2 and TRBJ2-6; TRBD2 is a possible D gene (6 bases). Trimming removed 5 bases at V and 1 base at J, with 12 bases between. The V gene's germline CDR1 is SGHTA and CDR2 FQGNSA. This CDR3 is built from 16 residues. CDR3 nucleotide sequence: TGTGCCAGCAGCCCCCAAAGCGGGTCTGGGGCCAACGTCCTGACTTTC. Amino acid sequence: CASSPQSGSGANVLTF.

V is TRBV2 and J is TRBJ2-2; TRBD2 might be the D (5 bases). CDR3 length equals 14 residues. Trimming took 3 bases from V and 4 from J, leaving 9 bases between them. Germline assignment: CDR1 SNHLY and CDR2 FYNNEI. The CDR3: CASSDRTGTGELFF. CDR3 coding DNA: TGTGCCAGCAGTGATCGGACTGGCACCGGGGAGCTGTTTTTT.

The chain uses TRBV4-1 and TRBJ2-3, with TRBD2 matching over 12 bases. The germline CDR1 and CDR2 sequences are MGHRA and YSYEKL. V shed 4 bases, J shed 4 bases, and the junction held 9 bases outside the gene matches. This CDR3 has 17 amino acids. The CDR3 nucleotides read TGCGCCAGCAGCCGGCTGGCCGGGACTAGCGGGTCAGATACGCAGTATTTT. It codes for CASSRLAGTSGSDTQYF.

The CDR3 DNA follows: TGTGCCAGCAGCCACAGGGGTGGATTCACCGGGGAGCTGTTTTTT. Translation gives CASSHRGGFTGELFF. V usage is TRBV9 and J usage is TRBJ2-2; 7 nucleotides agree with TRBD1. The CDR3 runs 15 residues. Germline CDR1 is SGDLS and CDR2 is YYNGEE. The junction had 7 bases not matched to a gene; V was cut back by 4 bases and J by 4 bases.

The rearrangement uses TRBV11-2 and TRBJ1-5; D not certain. Germline lookup yields CDR1 SGHAT and CDR2 FQNNGV. The CDR3 has 14 residues. V gave up 0 bases and J gave up 1 base, with 4 bases separating them. CDR3 nucleotides: TGTGCCAGCAGCTTAGAACACAGCAATCAGCCCCAGCATTTT. Translation: CASSLEHSNQPQHF.

J is TRBJ2-7 and V is TRBV6-6; TRBD1 is a possible D gene (6 bases). V was trimmed by 5 bases and J by 0 bases, leaving 14 bases between them. The CDR3 extends over 15 amino acids. Germline lookup yields CDR1 MNHNY and CDR2 SVGAGI (reference sequence). The CDR3 region has the DNA TGTGCCAGCAGTCCCGGGACACTTCACTCCTACGAGCAGTACTTC. It yields the protein CASSPGTLHSYEQYF.